This T cell receptor beta chain was documented in a study of blood T cell repertoires in COVID-19 (TCRdb year 2020). About the study as a whole: The collaborator samples originated in the United States, Italy and Spain and spanned the acute and convalescent phases of COVID-19. The prospective study material was composed of cDNA or gDNA derived from T cells, B-cell-depleted T cells, or PBMCs. The dataset comprised deeply sampled blood TCRbeta repertoires from subjects exposed to, actively infected with, or recovered from COVID-19. A freely available public database, intended as a resource for researchers studying the immune response to SARS-CoV-2, is where the repertoires were released. The samples were drawn from two sources: the first 160 participants of the ongoing ImmuneRACE study, and approximately 1,300 subjects contributed by 6 global collaborators. Sample metadata almost always included a de-identified subject ID, COVID-19 status, age in years and sex. Where HLA class I and class II types were available, the types were taken from metadata supplied by the sample provider, not from assay-based typing. What the work shows at the level of the full study, not this receptor alone: How much clinical and demographic metadata was included differed by source and by participant, and the metadata was provided uncurated.

According to the germline V gene, CDR1 reads MNHEY and CDR2 reads SVGAGI. Germline trimming amounts to 6 bases on V and 3 bases on J, with 6 as the count of junction bases outside the gene matches. The CDR3, cysteine through phenylalanine, is 14 amino acids long. Kept here is only the CDR3 DNA, which spans 42 bases and is read in frame from base 1. The immunoSEQ Assay, a bias-controlled multiplex PCR, was used to amplify TCRbeta CDR3 regions from genomic DNA. In the paper's pipeline: Within the assay, amplification of reference gene primers was used to estimate how many nucleated cells each sample contained. To quantify the absolute abundance of each unique TCRbeta CDR3 rearrangement, sequence reads were collapsed and filtered. Productive Simpson clonality was computed per sample as the square root of Simpson's diversity index over productive rearrangements. TCRdb holds this immuneACCESS table with in-frame rearrangements only. Some clones are missing; in checked studies, unresolved V genes explain under half, and the rest has no known cause. D and trimming were read from the DNA, whereas the V and J calls and clone size are those reported in that table. The sample table contains fewer than 250,000 clones; only one count was recorded for more than 85% of them. Together, the top ten hold roughly 0.69% of the sample.

Each collaborating institution followed its own protocols to collect whole blood in K2EDTA tubes. For TCRbeta analysis, collaborators shipped samples in one of three forms: frozen whole blood, isolated PBMCs, or DNA extracted from either of those sample types. In regard to this clone: What this receptor recognizes is not known. It has no much larger one-base neighbor in the sample; base qualities were not kept.

The sequenced material came from peripheral blood. The TCR was taken from a man aged 35 to 55 with acute or convalescent COVID-19. The chain joins TRBV6-5 to TRBJ2-7, with 9 bases in between that match TRBD2. At the DNA level, the sequence is TGTGCCAGCAGCGTACTAGCGGGTGACTACGAGCAGTACTTC. Translated, it reads CASSVLAGDYEQYF.